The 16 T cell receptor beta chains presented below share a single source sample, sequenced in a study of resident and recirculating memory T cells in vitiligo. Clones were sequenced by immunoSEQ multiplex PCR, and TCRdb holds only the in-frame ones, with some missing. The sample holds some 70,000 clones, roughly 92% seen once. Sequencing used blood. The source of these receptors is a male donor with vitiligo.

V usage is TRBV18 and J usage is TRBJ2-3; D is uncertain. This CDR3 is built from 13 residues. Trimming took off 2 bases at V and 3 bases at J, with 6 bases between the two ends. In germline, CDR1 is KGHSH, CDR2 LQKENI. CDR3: CASSPARTDTQYF. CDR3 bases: TGTGCCAGCTCACCAGCCAGGACAGATACGCAGTATTTT.

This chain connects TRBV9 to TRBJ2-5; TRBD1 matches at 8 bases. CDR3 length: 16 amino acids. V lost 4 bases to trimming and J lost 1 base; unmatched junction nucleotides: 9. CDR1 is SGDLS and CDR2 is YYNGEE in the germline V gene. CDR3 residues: CASSPKPGQAQETQYF. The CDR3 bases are TGTGCCAGCAGCCCGAAGCCGGGACAGGCCCAAGAGACCCAGTACTTC.

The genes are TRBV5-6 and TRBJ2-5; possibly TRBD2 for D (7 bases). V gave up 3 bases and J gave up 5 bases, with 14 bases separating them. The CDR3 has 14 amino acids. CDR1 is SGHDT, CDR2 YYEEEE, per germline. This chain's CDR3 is CASSSGGGGETQYF. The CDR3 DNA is TGTGCCAGCAGCTCGGGAGGAGGGGGGGAGACCCAGTACTTC. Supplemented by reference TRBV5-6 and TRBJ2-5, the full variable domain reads DAGVTQSPTHLIKTRGQQVTLRCSPKSGHDTVSWYQQALGQGPQFIFQYYEEEERQRGNFPDRFSGHQFPNYSSELNVNALLLGDSALYLCASSSGGGGETQYFGPGTRLLVL.

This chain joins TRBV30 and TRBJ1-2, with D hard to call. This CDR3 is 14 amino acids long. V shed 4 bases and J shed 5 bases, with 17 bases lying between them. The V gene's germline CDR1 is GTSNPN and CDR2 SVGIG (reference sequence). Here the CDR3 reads CAWTQVPTHYGYTF. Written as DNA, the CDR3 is TGTGCCTGGACCCAAGTCCCGACACATTATGGCTACACCTTC.

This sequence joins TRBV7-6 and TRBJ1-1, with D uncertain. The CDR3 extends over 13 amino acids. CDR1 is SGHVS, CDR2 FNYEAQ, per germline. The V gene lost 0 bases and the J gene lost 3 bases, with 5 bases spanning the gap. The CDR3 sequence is CASSLAEDTEAFF. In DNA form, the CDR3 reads TGTGCCAGCAGCTTAGCCGAGGACACTGAAGCTTTCTTT.

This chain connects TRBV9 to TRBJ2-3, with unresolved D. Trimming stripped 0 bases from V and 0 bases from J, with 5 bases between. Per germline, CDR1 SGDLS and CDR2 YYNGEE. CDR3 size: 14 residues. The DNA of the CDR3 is TGTGCCAGCAGCGTAGCTGTAAGCACAGATACGCAGTATTTT. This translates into CASSVAVSTDTQYF.

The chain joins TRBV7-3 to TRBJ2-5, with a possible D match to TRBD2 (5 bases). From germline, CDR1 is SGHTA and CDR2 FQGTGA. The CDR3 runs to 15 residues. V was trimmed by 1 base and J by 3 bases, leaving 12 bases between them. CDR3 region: CASSLNGGTEETQYF. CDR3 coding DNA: TGTGCCAGCAGCTTAAACGGAGGAACGGAAGAGACCCAGTACTTC.

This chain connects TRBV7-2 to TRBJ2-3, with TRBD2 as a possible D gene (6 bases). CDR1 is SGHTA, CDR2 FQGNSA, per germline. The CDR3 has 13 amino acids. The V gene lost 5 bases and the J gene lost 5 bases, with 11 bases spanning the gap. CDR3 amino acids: CASSRPGLDTQYF. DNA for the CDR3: TGTGCCAGCAGCAGACCGGGACTAGATACGCAGTATTTT.

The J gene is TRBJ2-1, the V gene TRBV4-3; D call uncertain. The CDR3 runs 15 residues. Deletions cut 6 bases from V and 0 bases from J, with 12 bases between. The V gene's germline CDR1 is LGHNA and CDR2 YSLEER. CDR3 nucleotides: TGCGCCAGCAGTCCCGTTATCAGCTCCTACAATGAGCAGTTCTTC. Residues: CASSPVISSYNEQFF.

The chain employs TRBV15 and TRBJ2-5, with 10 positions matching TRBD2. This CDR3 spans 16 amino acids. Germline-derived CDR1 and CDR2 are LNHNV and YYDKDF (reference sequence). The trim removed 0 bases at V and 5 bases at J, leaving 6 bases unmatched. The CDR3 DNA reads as TGTGCCACCAGCAGAGATTGGAGCGGGGGGGCTGAGACCCAGTACTTC. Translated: CATSRDWSGGAETQYF.

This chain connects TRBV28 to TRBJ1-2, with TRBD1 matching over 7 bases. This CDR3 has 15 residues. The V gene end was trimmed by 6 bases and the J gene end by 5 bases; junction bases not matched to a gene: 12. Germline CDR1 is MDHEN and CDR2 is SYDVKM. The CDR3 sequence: CASSTSPRTGYGYTF. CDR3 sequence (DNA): TGTGCCAGCAGCACAAGCCCACGGACAGGTTATGGCTACACCTTC.

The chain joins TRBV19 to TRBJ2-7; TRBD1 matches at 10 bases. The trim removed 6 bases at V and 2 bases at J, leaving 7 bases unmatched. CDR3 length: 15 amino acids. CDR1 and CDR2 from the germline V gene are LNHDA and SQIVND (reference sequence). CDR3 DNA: TGTGCCAGTAGCACGGGACAGGGGATGACCTACGAGCAGTACTTC. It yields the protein CASSTGQGMTYEQYF.

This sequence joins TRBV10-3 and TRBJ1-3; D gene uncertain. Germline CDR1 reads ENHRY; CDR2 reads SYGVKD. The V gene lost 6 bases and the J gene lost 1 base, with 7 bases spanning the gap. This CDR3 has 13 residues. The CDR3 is CAIRSASGNTIYF. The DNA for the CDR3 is TGTGCCATCAGAAGCGCGTCTGGAAACACCATATATTTT.

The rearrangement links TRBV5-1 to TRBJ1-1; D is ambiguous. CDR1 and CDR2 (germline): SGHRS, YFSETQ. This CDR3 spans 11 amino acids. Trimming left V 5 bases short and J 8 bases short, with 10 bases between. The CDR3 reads CASSSYREAFF. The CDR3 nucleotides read TGCGCCAGCAGTTCCTACAGAGAAGCTTTCTTT.

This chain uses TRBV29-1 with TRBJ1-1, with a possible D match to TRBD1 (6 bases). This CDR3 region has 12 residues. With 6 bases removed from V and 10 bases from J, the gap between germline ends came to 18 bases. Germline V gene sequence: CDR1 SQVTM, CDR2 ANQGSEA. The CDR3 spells CSVGRPTGIAFF. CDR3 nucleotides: TGCAGCGTCGGGAGGCCCACAGGGATAGCTTTCTTT.

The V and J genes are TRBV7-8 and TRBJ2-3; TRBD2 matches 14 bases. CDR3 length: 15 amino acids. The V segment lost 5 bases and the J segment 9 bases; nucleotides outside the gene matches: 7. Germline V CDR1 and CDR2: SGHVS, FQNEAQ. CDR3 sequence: CASSPPGLAGATQYF. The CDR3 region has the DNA TGTGCCAGCAGCCCCCCGGGACTAGCGGGGGCAACGCAGTATTTT.